What follows are 24 T cell receptor beta chains derived from one specimen sequenced in a study of blood T cell repertoires in COVID-19. Sequencing used immunoSEQ multiplex PCR; TCRdb keeps in-frame clones, though not all of them. The table includes 120,000 or so clones, 87% detected once. Sequenced input: peripheral blood. These receptors originate from a woman in her 70s with acute or convalescent COVID-19.

The count of this clone is one. The chain is built from TRBV5-5 and TRBJ2-3; a possible D gene is TRBD2 (5 bases). The ends were cut back, 2 bases at V and 1 base at J, with 8 bases in the middle. CDR1 SGHKS and CDR2 YYEKEE come from the germline V gene (reference sequence). The CDR3 runs 14 residues. CDR3: CASSFSGGTDTQYF. The CDR3 DNA reads as TGTGCCAGCAGCTTTTCCGGGGGCACAGATACGCAGTATTTT. Based on the CDR3 plus reference TRBV5-5 and TRBJ2-3, the full variable domain is DAGVTQSPTHLIKTRGQQVTLRCSPISGHKSVSWYQQVLGQGPQFIFQYYEKEERGRGNFPDRFSARQFPNYSSELNVNALLLGDSALYLCASSFSGGTDTQYFGPGTRLTVL.

This chain links TRBV14 with TRBJ1-5, with 9 positions matching TRBD1. The CDR3 totals 15 residues. The V segment lost 3 bases and the J segment 4 bases; nucleotides outside the gene matches: 4. Looked up from germline, CDR1 is SGHDN and CDR2 is FVKESK. Here the CDR3 reads CASSQGQGQNQPQHF. The CDR3 DNA sequence: TGTGCCAGCAGCCAGGGACAGGGCCAAAATCAGCCCCAGCATTTT. The whole variable domain, remainder taken from reference TRBV14 and TRBJ1-5, is EAGVTQFPSHSVIEKGQTVTLRCDPISGHDNLYWYRRVMGKEIKFLLHFVKESKQDESGMPNNRFLAERTGGTYSTLKVQPAELEDSGVYFCASSQGQGQNQPQHFGDGTRLSIL.

The chain couples TRBV28 to TRBJ1-4, with D tentatively TRBD1 (6 bases). The CDR3 is made up of 14 amino acids. V shed 7 bases and J shed 4 bases, with 13 bases lying between them. Germline V gene lookup returns CDR1 MDHEN and CDR2 SYDVKM. The CDR3 bases are TGTGCCAGCACTCAAAGGGGGGGTAATGAAAAACTGTTTTTT. It specifies CASTQRGGNEKLFF. The full variable domain, with the rest looked up from reference TRBV28 and TRBJ1-4, is DVKVTQSSRYLVKRTGEKVFLECVQDMDHENMFWYRQDPGLGLRLIYFSYDVKMKEKGDIPEGYSVSREKKERFSLILESASTNQTSMYLCASTQRGGNEKLFFGSGTQLSVL.

The J gene is TRBJ1-4, the V gene TRBV18, with D tentatively TRBD1 (5 bases). The CDR3 totals 19 residues. V was pared by 2 bases and J by 2 bases, with 21 bases between. Germline V gene sequence: CDR1 KGHSH, CDR2 LQKENI. CDR3 in amino acids: CASSPKLGALGPTNEKLFF. The CDR3 nucleotides are TGTGCCAGCTCACCAAAGCTAGGGGCCCTTGGTCCCACTAATGAAAAACTGTTTTTT.

J is TRBJ2-7 and V is TRBV5-1; tentative D call: TRBD2 (6 bases). Trimming cost V 5 bases and J 0 bases, with 18 bases left between them. The length of the CDR3 is 16 residues. The V gene's germline CDR1 is SGHRS and CDR2 YFSETQ. CDR3 in amino acids: CASRTGTAQTSYEQYF. For the CDR3, the DNA is TGCGCCAGCAGAACCGGGACTGCTCAAACCTCCTACGAGCAGTACTTC.

The CDR3 reads CASSYSPGGEDEQYF. CDR3 sequence (DNA): TGTGCCAGCAGTTACTCCCCGGGGGGGGAGGACGAGCAGTACTTC. The chain links TRBV6-2 or TRBV6-3 to TRBJ2-7; 8 bases agree with TRBD2. The germline V gene encodes CDR1 MNHEY and CDR2 SVGEGT. The CDR3 loop spans 15 amino acids. The V gene end was trimmed by 0 bases and the J gene end by 5 bases; junction bases not matched to a gene: 6.

The gene calls are TRBV10-3 and TRBJ2-3; 7 bases line up with TRBD2. The germline gives CDR1 ENHRY, CDR2 SYGVKD. This CDR3 has 14 amino acids. V shed 10 bases, J shed 0 bases, and the junction held 7 bases outside the gene matches. CDR3 DNA: TGTGCCACAAGCGAGCGGGGAAGCACAGATACGCAGTATTTT. Amino acid sequence: CATSERGSTDTQYF.

The rearrangement links TRBV11-2 to TRBJ1-4, with TRBD1 as a possible D gene (6 bases). Deletions cut 2 bases from V and 7 bases from J, with 14 bases between. Germline CDR1 and CDR2: SGHAT and FQNNGV. The CDR3 spans 15 residues. CDR3 nucleotides: TGTGCCAGCAGCTTAATGGGGGCGACGGGTGAAAAACTGTTTTTT. It translates to CASSLMGATGEKLFF.

The chain has TRBV4-2 and TRBJ2-3; 10 nucleotides match TRBD2. Germline lookup yields CDR1 LGHNA and CDR2 YNFKEQ. There are 17 residues in the CDR3. V was pared by 0 bases and J by 2 bases, with 5 bases of the junction left unmatched. The CDR3, as DNA: TGTGCCAGCAGCCAAGAACTAGCGGGGAGCGACACAGATACGCAGTATTTT. It codes for CASSQELAGSDTDTQYF.

J is TRBJ1-5 and V is TRBV6-1; 7 bases line up with TRBD1. The CDR3 has 13 residues. Germline loops: CDR1 MNHNS, CDR2 SASEGT. J gave up 4 bases and V 11 bases, and 8 bases lay outside the gene matches. The CDR3 DNA is TGTGCCTCTTCGACAGGGTTGAATCAGCCCCAGCATTTT. Protein: CASSTGLNQPQHF.

This sequence joins TRBV24-1 and TRBJ2-6; TRBD1 aligns across 10 bases. Germline-derived CDR1 and CDR2 are KGHDR and SFDVKD. The CDR3 loop spans 18 amino acids. V lost 3 bases to trimming and J lost 0 bases; unmatched junction nucleotides: 4. CDR3: CATSDPGTGDSGANVLTF. The CDR3 DNA follows: TGTGCCACCAGTGATCCCGGGACAGGGGACTCTGGGGCCAACGTCCTGACTTTC.

The genes are TRBV2 and TRBJ1-3, with 9 bases lining up with TRBD1. V gave up 4 bases and J gave up 6 bases; unmatched junction bases: 4. Germline V gives CDR1 SNHLY, CDR2 FYNNEI. There are 14 residues in the CDR3. This CDR3 reads CASSGTGVVNTIYF. The CDR3 region has the DNA TGTGCCAGCAGTGGGACAGGGGTTGTAAACACCATATATTTT. The full variable domain, completed using reference TRBV2 and TRBJ1-3, is EPEVTQTPSHQVTQMGQEVILRCVPISNHLYFYWYRQILGQKVEFLVSFYNNEISEKSEIFDDQFSVERPDGSNFTLKIRSTKLEDSAMYFCASSGTGVVNTIYFGEGSWLTVV.

J is TRBJ1-5 and V is TRBV27, with 8 bases matching TRBD1. V was clipped by 3 bases and J by 6 bases; unmatched bases: 4. The CDR3 runs 14 residues. Germline V gene lookup returns CDR1 MNHEY and CDR2 SMNVEV (reference sequence). The CDR3 region has the DNA TGTGCCAGCAGTTTCGACGGGACAGGTCAGCCCCAGCATTTT. Translating it yields CASSFDGTGQPQHF.

To note about this clone: This is likely an artifact of a read error, given a far larger clone one base away. The sample contains more than one DNA sequence encoding this CDR3. V is TRBV11-3 and J is TRBJ1-1; D possibly corresponds to TRBD1 (6 bases). CDR1 is SGHNT, CDR2 YENEEA, per germline. The CDR3 length is 13 residues. Here the CDR3 DNA reads TGCGCCCGCAGCCGGGGGGGCGCTACTGAAGCTTTCTTT. Protein sequence: CARSRGGATEAFF.

This clone occurred once. This rearrangement joins TRBV10-3 to TRBJ1-2, with D perhaps TRBD1 (6 bases). Trimming took off 3 bases at V and 5 bases at J, with 10 bases between the two ends. The CDR3 covers 13 residues. From germline, CDR1 is ENHRY and CDR2 SYGVKD. The CDR3 sequence: CAISEDQGYGYTF. CDR3 nucleotides: TGTGCCATCAGTGAAGACCAGGGGTATGGCTACACCTTC.

The chain employs TRBV7-2 and TRBJ1-6; D is ambiguous. CDR1 and CDR2 from the germline V gene are SGHTA and FQGNSA. V lost 6 bases and J lost 5, with 8 bases in between. CDR3 length: 13 residues. The CDR3 spells CASRKLNNSPLHF. The CDR3 DNA is TGTGCCAGCAGAAAACTGAATAATTCACCCCTCCACTTT.

The chain carries TRBV3-1 (or the pseudogene TRBV3-2) and TRBJ2-1; 13 bases agree with TRBD2. CDR3 size: 17 residues. Germline assignment: CDR1 LGHDT and CDR2 YNNKEL (reference sequence). J lost 5 bases, V lost 4 bases, and 8 bases had no gene match. The CDR3 DNA reads TGTGCCAGCAGCCGAAACCTAGGACTAGCGGGGGACAATGAGCAGTTCTTC. Translating gives CASSRNLGLAGDNEQFF.

The chain is built from TRBV18 and TRBJ1-2; a weak D match, TRBD1 (5 bases). There are 16 residues in the CDR3. The germline CDR1 and CDR2 sequences are KGHSH and LQKENI. V was clipped by 4 bases and J by 1 base, with 16 bases between them. CDR3 sequence (DNA): TGTGCCAGCTCACGACCCGGGACGGAGGGTAACTATGGCTACACCTTC. Its protein is CASSRPGTEGNYGYTF.

The chain recombines TRBV6-5 with TRBJ2-5; 10 bases align to TRBD2. The germline CDR1 and CDR2 sequences are MNHEY and SVGAGI. The V gene end was trimmed by 6 bases and the J gene end by 5 bases; junction bases not matched to a gene: 9. This CDR3 has 15 amino acids. The CDR3: CASRLSGGALETQYF. Written as DNA, the CDR3 is TGTGCCAGCAGACTGAGCGGGGGGGCCTTGGAGACCCAGTACTTC.

This CDR3 reads CASSGGQGMAFSGNTIYF. The CDR3 nucleotides are TGTGCCAGCAGCGGAGGACAGGGGATGGCCTTCTCTGGAAACACCATATATTTT. This chain links TRBV9 with TRBJ1-3; TRBD1 agrees at 9 bases. The CDR3 totals 18 residues. After removal of 3 bases from V and 0 bases from J, the junction contained 10 bases not matched to a gene. Looked up from germline, CDR1 is SGDLS and CDR2 is YYNGEE.

The V call is TRBV3-1 (or the pseudogene TRBV3-2), the J call TRBJ1-1; D is possibly TRBD1 (5 bases). V was cut by 4 bases and J by 6 bases, with 9 bases left in between. The CDR3 spans 12 residues. CDR1 LGHDT and CDR2 YNNKEL come from the germline V gene (reference sequence). This chain's CDR3 is CASSRGGSEAFF. In DNA, the CDR3 is TGTGCCAGCAGCCGGGGGGGGTCTGAAGCTTTCTTT.

The chain couples TRBV6-4 to TRBJ2-1, with 10 bases aligning to TRBD2. V lost 6 bases and J lost 4; bases outside the gene matches: 6. Germline V gene sequence: CDR1 MRHNA, CDR2 SNTAGT. This CDR3 has 15 residues. CDR3 loop: CASSQLAGYYNEQFF. Here the CDR3 DNA reads TGTGCCAGCAGCCAACTAGCGGGGTATTACAATGAGCAGTTCTTC.

V usage is TRBV11-1 and J usage is TRBJ2-7, with D perhaps TRBD2 (5 bases). There are 14 residues in the CDR3. The V and J ends lost 2 bases and 2 bases respectively, with 10 bases between them. CDR1 and CDR2 from the germline V gene are SGHAT and FQDESV (reference sequence). The CDR3 DNA follows: TGTGCCAGCAGCTTATTAAGCGGAGCCTACGAGCAGTACTTC. Translation: CASSLLSGAYEQYF.

CDR3 amino acids: CASSLNRGPEAFF. CDR3 coding DNA: TGTGCCAGCAGCTTGAACAGGGGGCCTGAAGCTTTCTTT. The chain combines TRBV5-4 with TRBJ1-1; 9 positions agree with TRBD1. The CDR3 is made up of 13 amino acids. Germline loops: CDR1 SGHNT, CDR2 YYREEE (reference sequence). Trimming at V came to 1 base and at J to 6 bases, leaving 1 base not matched to a gene. Complete variable domain (other parts from reference TRBV5-4 and TRBJ1-1): ETGVTQSPTHLIKTRGQQVTLRCSSQSGHNTVSWYQQALGQGPQFIFQYYREEENGRGNFPPRFSGLQFPNYSSELNVNALELDDSALYLCASSLNRGPEAFFGQGTRLTVV.